The clone carrying this TCR beta chain was seen more than once but under ten times. Its antigen is still unknown. MiXCR, applied by TCRdb to the RACE reads, yields one record per CDR3 protein. The sample holds roughly 130,000 distinct CDR3 sequences, about 11% seen once. These data are taken from a study of human T cells and chemical hapten exposure. Study-wide context: Sensitization applied 2% DPC to roughly 2 cm by roughly 2 cm of upper inner arm skin. For the roughly 26-week duration of the study, patients were given weekly doses of diphenylcyclopropenone on the scalp. Per-sample variation in TCR yield stemmed mainly from small pooled library volume differences.

The time point was: patch test 3, about 24 weeks after DPC sensitization. Regarding treatment: therapeutic diphenylcyclopropenone sensitization with weekly scalp DPC. General study findings and limits: Expanded TCRs made up significantly more big CDR3 similarity clusters than controls did.

CDR1 is ENHRY, CDR2 SYGVKD, per germline. J gave up 6 bases and V 3 bases, and 4 bases lay outside the gene matches. The CDR3 totals 15 residues. This TCR derives from a woman aged 45-60 years with alopecia areata. Some clones in this sample may be carry-over from other donors' samples. The chain has TRBV10-3 and TRBJ2-1; 11 nucleotides agree with TRBD2. Specimen: whole blood, collected in connection with sensitization to the hapten diphenylcyclopropenone (DPC). The DNA of the CDR3 is TGTGCCATCAGTGACATAGCGGGAGGGCGCAATGAGCAGTTCTTC. Encoded protein: CAISDIAGGRNEQFF.